The present TCR beta chain was sequenced within a study of CD8+ T cells in alopecia areata. Whole-study results and caveats: Scalp repertoires also include resident alphabeta T cells from normal skin. Scalp clonality, together with expanded CD8+ clones among the top 100, fell significantly with tofacitinib. Sharing of TCR sequences between patients (possibly for HLA-related reasons) was less clear than in mice. Lesional tissue from the scalp (especially in alopecia totalis/universalis) showed higher clonality than normal scalp.

The treatment was: oral pan-JAK inhibitor, 5-10 mg twice daily. This clone was detected only a few times. Its matching antigen is unknown. Germline V gene sequence: CDR1 ENHRY, CDR2 SYGVKD. Trimming cost V 4 bases and J 7 bases; bases outside gene matches: 18. The CDR3 length is 17 residues. Reverse transcribed after extraction, RNA yielded cDNA as the sequencing template. The method was immunoSEQ multiplex PCR; TCRdb's version includes in-frame clones alone and lacks a portion of them. The sample shows 200,000 to 250,000 clones, roughly 56% of them seen only once. The sample consisted of CD4+ T cells sorted from blood, taken at week 4, from a patient treated with tofacitinib. This chain links TRBV10-3 with TRBJ1-2; 7 nucleotides line up with TRBD1. This receptor was taken from a human donor with alopecia areata. The CDR3 DNA sequence: TGTGCCATCAGTGCTCTCGGGACAGCTTCCTCTAAAGGTGGCTACACCTTC. It is translated as CAISALGTASSKGGYTF.